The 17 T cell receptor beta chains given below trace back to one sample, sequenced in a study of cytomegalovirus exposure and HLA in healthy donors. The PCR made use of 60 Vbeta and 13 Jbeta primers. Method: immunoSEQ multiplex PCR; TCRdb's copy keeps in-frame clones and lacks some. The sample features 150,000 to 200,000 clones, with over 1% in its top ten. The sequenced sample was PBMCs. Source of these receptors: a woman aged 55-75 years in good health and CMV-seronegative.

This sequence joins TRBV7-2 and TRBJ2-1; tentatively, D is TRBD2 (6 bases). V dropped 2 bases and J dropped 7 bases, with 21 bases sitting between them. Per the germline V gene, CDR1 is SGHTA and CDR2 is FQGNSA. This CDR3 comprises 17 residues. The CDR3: CASSLWRGGTLNNEQFF. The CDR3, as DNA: TGTGCCAGCAGCTTATGGCGGGGCGGTACCTTGAATAATGAGCAGTTCTTC.

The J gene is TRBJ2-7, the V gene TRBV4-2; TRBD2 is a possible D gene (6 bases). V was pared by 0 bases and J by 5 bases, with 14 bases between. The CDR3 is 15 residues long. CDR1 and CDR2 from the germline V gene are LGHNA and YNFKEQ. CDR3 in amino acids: CASSQEGPGSDEQYF. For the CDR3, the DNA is TGTGCCAGCAGCCAAGAAGGTCCCGGGAGCGACGAGCAGTACTTC.

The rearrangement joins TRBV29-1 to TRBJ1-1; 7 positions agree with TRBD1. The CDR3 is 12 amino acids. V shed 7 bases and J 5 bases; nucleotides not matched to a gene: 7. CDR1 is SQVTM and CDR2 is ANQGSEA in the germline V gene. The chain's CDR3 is CSAEGGRTEAFF. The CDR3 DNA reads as TGCAGCGCAGAAGGGGGCCGAACTGAAGCTTTCTTT.

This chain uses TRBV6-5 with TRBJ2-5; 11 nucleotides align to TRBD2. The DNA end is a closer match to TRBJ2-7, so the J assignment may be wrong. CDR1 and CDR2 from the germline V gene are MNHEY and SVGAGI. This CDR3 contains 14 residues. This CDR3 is CASSYGTSGYEQYF. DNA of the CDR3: TGTGCCAGCAGTTACGGGACTAGCGGCTACGAGCAGTACTTC.

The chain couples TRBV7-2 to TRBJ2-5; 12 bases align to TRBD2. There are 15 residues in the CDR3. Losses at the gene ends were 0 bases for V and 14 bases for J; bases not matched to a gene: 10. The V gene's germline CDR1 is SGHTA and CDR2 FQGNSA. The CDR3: CASSLAVIGTSGPYF. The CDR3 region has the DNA TGTGCCAGCAGCTTAGCTGTAATAGGGACTAGCGGGCCCTACTTC.

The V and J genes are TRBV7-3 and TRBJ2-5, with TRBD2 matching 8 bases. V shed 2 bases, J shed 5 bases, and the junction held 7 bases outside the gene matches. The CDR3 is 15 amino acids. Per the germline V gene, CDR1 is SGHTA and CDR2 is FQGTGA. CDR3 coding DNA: TGTGCCAGCAGCTTAGGTGGTAGCGGGGAGGAGACCCAGTACTTC. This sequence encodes CASSLGGSGEETQYF.

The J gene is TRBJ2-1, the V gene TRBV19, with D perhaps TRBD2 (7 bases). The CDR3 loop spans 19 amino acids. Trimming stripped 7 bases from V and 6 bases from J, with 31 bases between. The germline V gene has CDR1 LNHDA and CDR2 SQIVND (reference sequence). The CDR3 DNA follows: TGTGCCAGTACCGAGCTTTCTGTATGGGGGGGAAGGGGGTCCAATGAGCAGTTCTTC. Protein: CASTELSVWGGRGSNEQFF. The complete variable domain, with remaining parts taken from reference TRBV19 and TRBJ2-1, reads DGGITQSPKYLFRKEGQNVTLSCEQNLNHDAMYWYRQDPGQGLRLIYYSQIVNDFQKGDIAEGYSVSREKKESFPLTVTSAQKNPTAFYLCASTELSVWGGRGSNEQFFGPGTRLTVL.

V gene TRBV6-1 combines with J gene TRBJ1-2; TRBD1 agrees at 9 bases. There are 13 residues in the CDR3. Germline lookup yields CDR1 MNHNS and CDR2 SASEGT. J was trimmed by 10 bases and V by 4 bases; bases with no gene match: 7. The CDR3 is CASSVDRDRDYTF. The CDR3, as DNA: TGTGCCAGCAGTGTAGACCGGGACAGGGACTACACCTTC.

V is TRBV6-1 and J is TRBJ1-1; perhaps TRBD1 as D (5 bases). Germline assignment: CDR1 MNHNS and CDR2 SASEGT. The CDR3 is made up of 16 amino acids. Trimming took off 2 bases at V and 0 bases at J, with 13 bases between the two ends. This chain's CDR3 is CASSEWGGLLNTEAFF. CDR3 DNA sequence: TGTGCCAGCAGTGAATGGGGGGGGTTGTTGAACACTGAAGCTTTCTTT.

CDR3 DNA sequence: TGTGCCAGCAGCTCCGGCGGGGGGGCGATGGCGGGAACTGAAGCTTTCTTT. Protein: CASSSGGGAMAGTEAFF. This sequence joins TRBV5-4 and TRBJ1-1; TRBD1 is a possible D gene (6 bases). Germline CDR1 reads SGHNT; CDR2 reads YYREEE (reference sequence). V was pared by 3 bases and J by 5 bases, with 23 bases between. The CDR3 spans 17 residues.

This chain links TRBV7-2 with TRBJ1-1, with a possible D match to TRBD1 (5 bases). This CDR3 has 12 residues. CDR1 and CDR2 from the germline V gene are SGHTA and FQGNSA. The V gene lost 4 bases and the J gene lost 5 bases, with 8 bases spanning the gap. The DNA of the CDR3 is TGTGCCAGCAGCTGGGGGAGGACTGAAGCTTTCTTT. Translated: CASSWGRTEAFF.

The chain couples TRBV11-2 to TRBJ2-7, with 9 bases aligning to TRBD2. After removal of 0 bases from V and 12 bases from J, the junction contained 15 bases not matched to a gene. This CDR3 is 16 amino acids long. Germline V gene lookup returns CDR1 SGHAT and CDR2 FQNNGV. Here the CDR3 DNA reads TGTGCCAGCAGCTTAGATATGGCGGGGGGGTTCACTACTGGGTACTTC. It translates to CASSLDMAGGFTTGYF.

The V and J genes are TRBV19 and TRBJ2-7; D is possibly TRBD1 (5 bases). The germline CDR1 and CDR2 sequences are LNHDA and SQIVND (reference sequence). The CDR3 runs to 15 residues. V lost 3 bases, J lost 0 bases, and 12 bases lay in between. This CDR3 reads CASSIWAGPSYEQYF. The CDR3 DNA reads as TGTGCCAGTAGTATTTGGGCAGGGCCCTCCTACGAGCAGTACTTC.

The CDR3 nucleotides are TGTGCCAGCAGTGGGATGCGGACAAACCAAGAGACCCAGTACTTC. It translates to CASSGMRTNQETQYF. This chain joins TRBV9 and TRBJ2-5; a possible D gene is TRBD1 (5 bases). The germline CDR1 and CDR2 sequences are SGDLS and YYNGEE. Trimming cost V 5 bases and J 0 bases, with 14 bases left between them. There are 15 residues in the CDR3.

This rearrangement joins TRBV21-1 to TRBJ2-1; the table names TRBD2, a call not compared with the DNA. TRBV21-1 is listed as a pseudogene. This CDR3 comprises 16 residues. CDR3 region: CASSAPTRARYNEQFF. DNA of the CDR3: TGTGCCAGCAGCGCGCCGACTAGGGCCCGCTACAATGAGCAGTTCTTC.

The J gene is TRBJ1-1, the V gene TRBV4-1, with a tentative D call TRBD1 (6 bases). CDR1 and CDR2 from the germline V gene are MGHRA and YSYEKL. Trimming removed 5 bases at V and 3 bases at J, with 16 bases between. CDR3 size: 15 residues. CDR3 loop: CASSFRTAAYTEAFF. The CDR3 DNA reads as TGCGCCAGCAGCTTCCGGACAGCAGCTTACACTGAAGCTTTCTTT.

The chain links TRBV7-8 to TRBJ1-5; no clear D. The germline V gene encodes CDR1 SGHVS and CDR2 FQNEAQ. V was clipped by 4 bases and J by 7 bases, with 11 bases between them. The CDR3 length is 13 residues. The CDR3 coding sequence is TGTGCCAGCAGCTCGACGGGAGGGCAGCCCCAGCATTTT. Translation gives CASSSTGGQPQHF.